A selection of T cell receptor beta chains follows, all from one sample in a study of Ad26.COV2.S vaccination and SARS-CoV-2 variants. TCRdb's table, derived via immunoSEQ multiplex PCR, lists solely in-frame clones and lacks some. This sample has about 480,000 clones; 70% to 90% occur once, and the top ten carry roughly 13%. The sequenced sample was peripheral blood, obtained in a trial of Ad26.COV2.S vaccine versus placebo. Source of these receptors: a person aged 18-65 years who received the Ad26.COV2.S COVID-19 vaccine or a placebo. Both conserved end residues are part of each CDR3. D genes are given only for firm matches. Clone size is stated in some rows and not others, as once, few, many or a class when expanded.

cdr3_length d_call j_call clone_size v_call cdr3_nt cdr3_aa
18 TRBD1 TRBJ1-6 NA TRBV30 TGTGCCTGGACGATAGCCCGCAGGGGGAGCTCCTATAATTCACCCCTCCACTTT CAWTIARRGSSYNSPLHF
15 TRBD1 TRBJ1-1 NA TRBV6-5 TGTGCCAGCAGTTACCCATCAGGGGGGTACCCTGAAGCTTTCTTT CASSYPSGGYPEAFF
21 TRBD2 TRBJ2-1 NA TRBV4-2 TGTGCCAGCAGCCCCGGGACTAGCGGGAGGGCCCGGGCTGGTTCCTACAATGAGCAGTTCTTC CASSPGTSGRARAGSYNEQFF
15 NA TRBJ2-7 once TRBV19 TGTGCCAGTAGTATTTCTAGCCTCCTCTCCTACGAGCAGTACTTC CASSISSLLSYEQYF
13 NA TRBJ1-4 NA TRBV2 TGTGCCAGCAGTGAAAACAGAGAGGGAAAACTGTTTTTT CASSENREGKLFF
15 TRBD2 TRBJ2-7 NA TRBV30 TGTGCCTGGGACAAAGCGGGAGGCCTCTCCTACGAGCAGTACTTC CAWDKAGGLSYEQYF
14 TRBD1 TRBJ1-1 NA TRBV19 TGTGCCAGTAGCCGGGACAGATTCCCCCCTTTTACTTTCTTT CASSRDRFPPFTFF
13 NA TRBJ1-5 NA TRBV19 TGTGCCAGTAGTGGCAGAGTGAATCAGCCCCAGCATTTT CASSGRVNQPQHF
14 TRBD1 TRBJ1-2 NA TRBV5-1 TGCGCCAGCAGCCCGGGACAGGGGGCTGATGGCTACACCTTC CASSPGQGADGYTF
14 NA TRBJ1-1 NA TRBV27 TGTGCCAGCAGTTTACTAGGACAGAGGATTGAAGCTTTCTTT CASSLLGQRIEAFF
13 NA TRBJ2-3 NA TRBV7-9 TGTGCCAGCAGCGCAGACAGCACAGATACGCAGTATTTT CASSADSTDTQYF
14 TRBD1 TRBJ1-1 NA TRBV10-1 TGCGCCAGCAGGAGGGACAGGGCGAGGACTGAAGCTTTCTTT CASRRDRARTEAFF
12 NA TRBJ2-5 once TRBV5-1 TGCGCCAGCAGCTTGGCCGGGGAGACCCAGTACTTC CASSLAGETQYF
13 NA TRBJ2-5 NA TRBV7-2 TGTGCCAGCAGCTCGGCCTGGAGGGAGACCCAGTACTTC CASSSAWRETQYF
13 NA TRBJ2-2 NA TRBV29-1 TGCAGCGTTGAACAGGGCTACACCGGGGAGCTGTTTTTT CSVEQGYTGELFF
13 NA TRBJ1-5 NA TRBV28 TGTGCCAGCAGGAAACAGGGCGGGCGGCCCCAGCATTTT CASRKQGGRPQHF
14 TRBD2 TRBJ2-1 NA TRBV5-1 TGCGCCAGCAGCCCCCAGACTAGCATTCAAAGGGGGTTCTTC CASSPQTSIQRGFF
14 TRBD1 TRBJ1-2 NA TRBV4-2 TGTGCCAGCAGCCAAACGACAGGGGGCCTTGGCTACACCTTC CASSQTTGGLGYTF
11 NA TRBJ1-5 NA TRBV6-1 TGTGCCAGCAGTGAAGCGGGGCCCCAGCATTTT CASSEAGPQHF
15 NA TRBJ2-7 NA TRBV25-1 TGTGCCAGCAGTGAACCAGGGGCCCGGAACTACGAGCAGTACTTC CASSEPGARNYEQYF
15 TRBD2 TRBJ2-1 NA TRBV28 TGTGCCAGCACGCCCCTCGGGCTAGCGGGGACGGTGCAGTTCTTC CASTPLGLAGTVQFF
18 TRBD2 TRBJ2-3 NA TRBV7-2 TGTGCCAGCAGCCCTAATCTGCGTCTAGCGGGAGGGCCGGATACGCAGTATTTT CASSPNLRLAGGPDTQYF
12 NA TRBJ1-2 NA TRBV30 TGTGCCTGGAGTGAGGATGACTATGGCTACACCTTC CAWSEDDYGYTF
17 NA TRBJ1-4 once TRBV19 TGTGCCAGTAGTAAGAGCCTGACGCCCCCAACTAATGAAAAACTGTTTTTT CASSKSLTPPTNEKLFF
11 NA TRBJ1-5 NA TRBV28 TGTGCCGTCGACGGGAATCAGCCCCAGCATTTT CAVDGNQPQHF
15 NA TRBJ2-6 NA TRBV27 TGTGCCAGCAGCAAAGGTGGCCCTGGGGCCAACGTCCTGACTTTC CASSKGGPGANVLTF
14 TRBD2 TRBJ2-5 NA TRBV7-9 TGTGCCAGCAGCTCGCGGGGGTTTGGTTGGACCCAGTACTTC CASSSRGFGWTQYF
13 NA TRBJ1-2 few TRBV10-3 TGTGCCATCAGTGAAGGCGGCCTCTATGGCTACACCTTC CAISEGGLYGYTF
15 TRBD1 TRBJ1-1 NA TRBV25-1 TGTGCCAGCAGTGCCCAACAGGGGGCGGACACTGAAGCTTTCTTT CASSAQQGADTEAFF
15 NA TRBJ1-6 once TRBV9 TGTGCCAGCAGCGTAGAGGGGCGGGATAATTCACCCCTCCACTTT CASSVEGRDNSPLHF
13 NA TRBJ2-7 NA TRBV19 TGTGCCAGTAGTAAGGAGGACGGCTACGAGCAGTACTTC CASSKEDGYEQYF
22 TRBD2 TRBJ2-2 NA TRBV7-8 TGTGCCAGCAGCCCCACCCACTACAGGGCGGCGGGGGGCCCCCCGTACACCGGGGAGCTGTTTTTT CASSPTHYRAAGGPPYTGELFF
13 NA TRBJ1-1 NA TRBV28 TGTGCCAGCAGTTTAGGCCCTCCCGGGGGAGCTTTCTTT CASSLGPPGGAFF